These T cell receptor beta chains were read from a single sample in a study of T-cell reconstitution after alpha-beta-depleted transplantation in children. TCRdb re-called the PCR reads with MiXCR, one entry per CDR3 protein. This sample has approximately 800,000 distinct CDR3 sequences, with roughly 15% found just once. Sequencing used PBMCs, mostly from graft donor cells, obtained 360 days after TCRalphabeta/CD19-depleted stem cell transplant. Source of these receptors: a male patient younger than 18 who had a stem cell transplant for acute lymphoblastic leukemia, so the T cells may come from the graft donor. CDR3s include the opening cysteine and the closing phenylalanine or tryptophan. Each record gives: V gene, clone size, CDR3 length, D gene, J gene, CDR3 protein, CDR3 DNA. D genes are given only for firm matches. Rows may omit the clone size; those that give it use once, few, many or a size class.

v_gene: TRBV5-1; abundance: many; len: 15; d_gene: .; j_gene: TRBJ2-7; CDR3aa: CASSLEGTGRFEQYF; CDR3nt: TGCGCCAGCAGCCTGGAAGGTACAGGGCGGTTCGAGCAGTACTTC
v_gene: TRBV6-2/TRBV6-3; abundance: .; len: 16; d_gene: TRBD2; j_gene: TRBJ2-1; CDR3aa: CASSYGLAGRDNEQFF; CDR3nt: TGTGCCAGCAGTTACGGTCTAGCGGGAAGGGACAATGAGCAGTTCTTC
v_gene: TRBV5-1; abundance: .; len: 19; d_gene: TRBD2; j_gene: TRBJ2-2; CDR3aa: CASSLVGLAGGSNTGELFF; CDR3nt: TGCGCCAGCAGCTTGGTGGGACTAGCGGGAGGCTCGAACACCGGGGAGCTGTTTTTT
v_gene: TRBV20-1; abundance: many; len: 12; d_gene: .; j_gene: TRBJ2-7; CDR3aa: CSAVLESYEQYF; CDR3nt: TGCAGTGCTGTCCTGGAATCCTACGAGCAGTACTTC
v_gene: TRBV20-1; abundance: few; len: 14; d_gene: .; j_gene: TRBJ2-7; CDR3aa: CSAGRDLRSYEQYF; CDR3nt: TGCAGTGCTGGTCGGGACTTACGATCCTACGAGCAGTACTTC
v_gene: TRBV29-1; abundance: many; len: 14; d_gene: .; j_gene: TRBJ1-1; CDR3aa: CSVVFLSLNTEAFF; CDR3nt: TGCAGCGTTGTGTTCCTGAGTCTTAACACTGAAGCTTTCTTT
v_gene: TRBV20-1; abundance: many; len: 13; d_gene: .; j_gene: TRBJ2-3; CDR3aa: CSASVVGVYTQYF; CDR3nt: TGCAGTGCTAGTGTTGTAGGGGTATATACGCAGTATTTT
v_gene: TRBV7-9; abundance: .; len: 16; d_gene: .; j_gene: TRBJ2-1; CDR3aa: CASSLLGTPPSNEQFF; CDR3nt: TGTGCCAGCAGCTTACTCGGGACGCCACCTAGCAATGAGCAGTTCTTC
v_gene: TRBV29-1; abundance: .; len: 13; d_gene: TRBD2; j_gene: TRBJ2-7; CDR3aa: CSASGRTHYEQYF; CDR3nt: TGCAGCGCCAGCGGGAGGACCCACTACGAGCAGTACTTC
v_gene: TRBV12-3/TRBV12-4; abundance: many; len: 13; d_gene: .; j_gene: TRBJ2-5; CDR3aa: CASTRTRGETQYF; CDR3nt: TGTGCCAGCACCAGGACTAGGGGGGAGACCCAGTACTTC
v_gene: TRBV20-1; abundance: few; len: 13; d_gene: .; j_gene: TRBJ2-1; CDR3aa: CSARAVNYNEQFF; CDR3nt: TGCAGTGCTAGAGCTGTTAACTACAATGAGCAGTTCTTC
v_gene: TRBV15; abundance: .; len: 14; d_gene: .; j_gene: TRBJ1-4; CDR3aa: CATTAGEIGEKLFF; CDR3nt: TGTGCCACCACGGCGGGGGAAATAGGAGAAAAACTGTTTTTT
v_gene: TRBV5-1; abundance: few; len: 15; d_gene: .; j_gene: TRBJ2-3; CDR3aa: CASSLADKGLYTQYF; CDR3nt: TGCGCCAGCAGCTTGGCGGACAAGGGTTTGTATACGCAGTATTTT
v_gene: TRBV7-2; abundance: few; len: 15; d_gene: TRBD1; j_gene: TRBJ2-1; CDR3aa: CASRRDRGTGNEQFF; CDR3nt: TGTGCCAGCAGGCGAGACAGGGGGACGGGCAATGAGCAGTTCTTC
v_gene: TRBV5-1; abundance: .; len: 13; d_gene: .; j_gene: TRBJ2-2; CDR3aa: CASTRGNTGELFF; CDR3nt: TGCGCCAGCACACGGGGGAACACCGGGGAGCTGTTTTTT
v_gene: TRBV4-1; abundance: .; len: 16; d_gene: .; j_gene: TRBJ1-1; CDR3aa: CASSLFLRATNTEAFF; CDR3nt: TGCGCCAGCAGCTTATTTCTCAGGGCTACTAACACTGAAGCTTTCTTT
v_gene: TRBV7-9; abundance: few; len: 14; d_gene: .; j_gene: TRBJ2-1; CDR3aa: CASSPKLVGPEQFF; CDR3nt: TGTGCCAGCAGCCCGAAGTTAGTAGGACCCGAGCAGTTCTTC
v_gene: TRBV10-1; abundance: .; len: 17; d_gene: TRBD2; j_gene: TRBJ2-2; CDR3aa: CARDHTSGPANTGELFF; CDR3nt: TGCGCCAGAGACCATACTAGCGGCCCAGCGAACACCGGGGAGCTGTTTTTT
v_gene: TRBV3-1; abundance: few; len: 13; d_gene: .; j_gene: TRBJ2-1; CDR3aa: CASSQSGWNEQFF; CDR3nt: TGTGCCAGCAGCCAATCCGGGTGGAATGAGCAGTTCTTC
v_gene: TRBV19; abundance: once; len: 16; d_gene: TRBD1; j_gene: TRBJ2-1; CDR3aa: CASRPLTGIDYNEQFF; CDR3nt: TGTGCCAGCCGCCCCCTGACAGGGATTGACTACAATGAGCAGTTCTTC
v_gene: TRBV29-1; abundance: .; len: 14; d_gene: .; j_gene: TRBJ2-2; CDR3aa: CSVHLQRYTGELFF; CDR3nt: TGCAGCGTCCATCTCCAGCGGTACACCGGGGAGCTGTTTTTT
v_gene: TRBV12-3/TRBV12-4; abundance: .; len: 14; d_gene: .; j_gene: TRBJ2-7; CDR3aa: CASSSGGPSYEQYF; CDR3nt: TGTGCCAGCAGTTCCGGGGGTCCTTCCTACGAGCAGTACTTC
v_gene: TRBV7-8; abundance: few; len: 15; d_gene: .; j_gene: TRBJ2-5; CDR3aa: CASSSERRVQETQYF; CDR3nt: TGTGCCAGCAGCTCAGAACGGAGGGTCCAAGAGACCCAGTACTTC
v_gene: TRBV12-3/TRBV12-4; abundance: .; len: 15; d_gene: TRBD1; j_gene: TRBJ1-4; CDR3aa: CASSVQQGTNEKLFF; CDR3nt: TGTGCCAGCAGCGTACAACAGGGGACTAATGAAAAACTGTTTTTT
v_gene: TRBV4-2; abundance: many; len: 14; d_gene: .; j_gene: TRBJ1-1; CDR3aa: CASSQDHRATEAFF; CDR3nt: TGTGCCAGCAGCCAAGACCACAGGGCCACTGAAGCTTTCTTT
v_gene: TRBV28; abundance: few; len: 16; d_gene: .; j_gene: TRBJ2-5; CDR3aa: CASSFRYGTIQETQYF; CDR3nt: TGTGCCAGCAGTTTTCGATACGGTACTATCCAAGAGACCCAGTACTTC
v_gene: TRBV3-1; abundance: .; len: 14; d_gene: .; j_gene: TRBJ2-3; CDR3aa: CASSQGTYVDTQYF; CDR3nt: TGTGCCAGCAGCCAGGGGACTTACGTAGATACGCAGTATTTT
v_gene: TRBV27; abundance: few; len: 16; d_gene: TRBD1; j_gene: TRBJ2-5; CDR3aa: CASSSGGQGPRGTQYF; CDR3nt: TGTGCCAGCAGTTCGGGAGGACAGGGGCCCCGGGGGACCCAGTACTTC
v_gene: TRBV20-1; abundance: .; len: 15; d_gene: .; j_gene: TRBJ1-5; CDR3aa: CSARRGEGGNQPQHF; CDR3nt: TGCAGTGCTAGAAGAGGGGAGGGAGGCAATCAGCCCCAGCATTTT
v_gene: TRBV5-1; abundance: many; len: 15; d_gene: .; j_gene: TRBJ2-1; CDR3aa: CASRSWVPGSNEQFF; CDR3nt: TGCGCCAGCAGGAGTTGGGTCCCCGGGAGCAATGAGCAGTTCTTC
v_gene: TRBV6-5; abundance: .; len: 16; d_gene: TRBD1; j_gene: TRBJ2-7; CDR3aa: CASSRVGQGYPYEQYF; CDR3nt: TGTGCCAGCAGTCGGGTCGGACAGGGGTACCCCTACGAGCAGTACTTC
v_gene: TRBV7-2; abundance: .; len: 14; d_gene: .; j_gene: TRBJ1-2; CDR3aa: CASSLDPGSYGYTF; CDR3nt: TGTGCCAGCAGCTTAGATCCGGGATCTTATGGCTACACCTTC
v_gene: TRBV7-3; abundance: few; len: 16; d_gene: .; j_gene: TRBJ2-1; CDR3aa: CASSFVGASSYNEQFF; CDR3nt: TGTGCCAGCAGTTTTGTGGGAGCGAGCTCCTACAATGAGCAGTTCTTC
v_gene: TRBV27; abundance: .; len: 15; d_gene: .; j_gene: TRBJ2-1; CDR3aa: CASSFGAATYNEQFF; CDR3nt: TGTGCCAGCAGTTTCGGAGCCGCGACCTACAATGAGCAGTTCTTC
v_gene: TRBV5-1; abundance: .; len: 13; d_gene: TRBD1; j_gene: TRBJ1-2; CDR3aa: CASSPRTGFGYTF; CDR3nt: TGCGCCAGCAGCCCTAGGACAGGGTTTGGCTACACCTTC
v_gene: TRBV11-2; abundance: .; len: 15; d_gene: .; j_gene: TRBJ2-5; CDR3aa: CASSLDSRLKETQYF; CDR3nt: TGTGCCAGCAGCTTAGACAGTCGGTTGAAAGAGACCCAGTACTTC
v_gene: TRBV5-1; abundance: few; len: 15; d_gene: .; j_gene: TRBJ2-7; CDR3aa: CASSRTLSQTYEQYF; CDR3nt: TGCGCCAGCAGCCGAACCCTCTCCCAAACCTACGAGCAGTACTTC
v_gene: TRBV19; abundance: .; len: 16; d_gene: .; j_gene: TRBJ1-4; CDR3aa: CASSQMPGRTNEKLFF; CDR3nt: TGTGCCAGTAGCCAGATGCCAGGGCGGACTAATGAAAAACTGTTTTTT
v_gene: TRBV20-1; abundance: few; len: 16; d_gene: .; j_gene: TRBJ2-1; CDR3aa: CSAPHPGLEWWNEQFF; CDR3nt: TGCAGTGCTCCCCATCCGGGACTGGAGTGGTGGAATGAGCAGTTCTTC
v_gene: TRBV29-1; abundance: .; len: 13; d_gene: .; j_gene: TRBJ2-1; CDR3aa: CSTRPSSYNEQFF; CDR3nt: TGCAGCACTCGTCCTAGCTCCTACAATGAGCAGTTCTTC
v_gene: TRBV5-1; abundance: .; len: 13; d_gene: .; j_gene: TRBJ1-2; CDR3aa: CASSLAGSGGYTF; CDR3nt: TGCGCCAGCAGCTTGGCAGGGAGTGGTGGCTACACCTTC
v_gene: TRBV20-1; abundance: .; len: 17; d_gene: TRBD2; j_gene: TRBJ2-3; CDR3aa: CSARWPGGPGRTDTQYF; CDR3nt: TGCAGTGCTAGGTGGCCGGGAGGGCCCGGGAGGACAGATACGCAGTATTTT
v_gene: TRBV7-8; abundance: few; len: 16; d_gene: TRBD1; j_gene: TRBJ2-7; CDR3aa: CASSSRRTGSSYEQYF; CDR3nt: TGTGCCAGCAGCTCCCGTAGGACAGGCAGCTCCTACGAGCAGTACTTC
v_gene: TRBV20-1; abundance: .; len: 15; d_gene: .; j_gene: TRBJ2-3; CDR3aa: CSARDGRKGTDTQYF; CDR3nt: TGCAGTGCTAGAGATGGTAGGAAAGGGACAGATACGCAGTATTTT
v_gene: TRBV12-3/TRBV12-4; abundance: many; len: 15; d_gene: .; j_gene: TRBJ1-3; CDR3aa: CASSLWASSGNTIYF; CDR3nt: TGTGCCAGCAGCTTATGGGCCAGCTCTGGAAACACCATATATTTT
v_gene: TRBV5-1; abundance: .; len: 14; d_gene: .; j_gene: TRBJ1-1; CDR3aa: CASSLEPGNTEAFF; CDR3nt: TGCGCCAGCAGCTTGGAGCCAGGGAACACTGAAGCTTTCTTT
v_gene: TRBV12-3/TRBV12-4; abundance: few; len: 15; d_gene: .; j_gene: TRBJ2-4; CDR3aa: CASSLAHRGRNIQYF; CDR3nt: TGTGCCAGCAGTTTAGCGCATCGGGGGCGGAACATTCAGTACTTC
v_gene: TRBV7-9; abundance: many; len: 16; d_gene: TRBD2; j_gene: TRBJ2-1; CDR3aa: CASSPGGLAFHNEQFF; CDR3nt: TGTGCCAGCAGCCCAGGGGGACTAGCTTTCCACAATGAGCAGTTCTTC
v_gene: TRBV21-1; abundance: .; len: 18; d_gene: .; j_gene: TRBJ2-7; CDR3aa: CASSRGLKWEWNSYEQYF; CDR3nt: TGTGCCAGCAGCAGGGGGCTTAAGTGGGAGTGGAACTCCTACGAGCAGTACTTC
v_gene: TRBV19; abundance: .; len: 17; d_gene: TRBD2; j_gene: TRBJ2-1; CDR3aa: CASSIASGRRSYNEQFF; CDR3nt: TGTGCCAGTAGTATTGCTAGCGGGAGAAGGTCCTACAATGAGCAGTTCTTC
v_gene: TRBV5-5; abundance: .; len: 16; d_gene: TRBD2; j_gene: TRBJ2-3; CDR3aa: CASSPSSGLVSDTQYF; CDR3nt: TGTGCCAGCAGCCCCTCGTCCGGACTAGTCTCAGATACGCAGTATTTT
v_gene: TRBV12-3/TRBV12-4; abundance: many; len: 14; d_gene: .; j_gene: TRBJ2-7; CDR3aa: CASSRQGSTGEQYF; CDR3nt: TGTGCCAGCAGCCGTCAGGGGTCTACGGGCGAGCAGTACTTC
v_gene: TRBV7-9; abundance: .; len: 17; d_gene: TRBD1; j_gene: TRBJ2-1; CDR3aa: CASSFFYRTGVYNEQFF; CDR3nt: TGTGCCAGCAGCTTTTTCTACAGGACAGGGGTTTACAATGAGCAGTTCTTC